This T cell receptor beta chain was identified during a study of graft-versus-host responses after intestinal transplantation. Regarding the study as a whole: Peak levels of circulating GvH clones tracked with early post-transplant HvG declines. Those patients showing graft-donor T cell macrochimerism displayed high graft-versus-host to host-versus-graft clonal ratios in allografts. GvH clones were found in recipient marrow; some appeared first in ileum or blood.

CDR3 length: 15 residues. Trimming removed 5 bases from V and 4 bases from J; junction bases left unmatched: 2. Germline CDR1 is SGHTA and CDR2 is FQGNSA. Comment on this clone: The target antigen is unknown.

The authors processed graft tissue to release intraepithelial and lamina propria lymphocytes. Here immunoSEQ multiplex PCR was the method, and the copy in TCRdb shows in-frame clones only, minus some. The repertoire holds tens of thousands of clones, with around three quarters as singletons. The receptor was isolated from a human patient who received an intestinal transplant, so some T cells may come from the graft donor. The starting material was ileum tissue, obtained 12 days after intestinal transplant. V gene TRBV7-2 combines with J gene TRBJ2-5, with 15 bases lining up with TRBD2. The DNA for the CDR3 is TGTGCCAGCAGCCGGGGACTAGCGGGAGGAGAGACCCAGTACTTC. It yields the protein CASSRGLAGGETQYF.